The rows below give T cell receptor beta chains drawn from one sample of a study of T cell responses to AZD1222 COVID-19 vaccine. Here immunoSEQ multiplex PCR was the method, and the copy in TCRdb shows in-frame clones only, minus some. The table has more than 140,000 clones, approximately 90% seen once. Sequenced here: peripheral blood, sampled on day 0 of MenACWY control vaccination. The receptors stem from an adult in good health. Both conserved end residues are part of each CDR3. Each record gives: clone size, CDR3 length, V gene, J gene, D gene, CDR3 DNA, CDR3 protein. A D gene is named only where the DNA matches it firmly. Only part of the rows carry a size: once, few, many, or a class if the clone is expanded.

>NA|15|TRBV7-2|TRBJ2-1|TRBD2
TGTGCCAGCAGCTTTAGACTAGCGGGGTACAATGAGCAGTTCTTC
CASSFRLAGYNEQFF
>NA|18|TRBV2|TRBJ2-6|TRBD1
TGTGCCAGCAGGGGCGGACAGGGCTCCATCTCTGGGGCCAACGTCCTGACTTTC
CASRGGQGSISGANVLTF
>NA|14|TRBV7-9|TRBJ2-5|TRBD1
TGTGCCAGCAGCGCAGGGGGCCTAGGTGAGACCCAGTACTTC
CASSAGGLGETQYF
>few|14|TRBV9|TRBJ1-1|NA
TGTGCCAGCAGTGACGGACGGGATAGGAGTGAAGCTTTCTTT
CASSDGRDRSEAFF
>NA|15|TRBV2|TRBJ1-6|NA
TGTGCCAGCAGTGCGGGGGATAGGAGTAATTCACCCCTCCACTTT
CASSAGDRSNSPLHF
>once|14|TRBV19|TRBJ1-1|NA
TGTGCCAGTAGTATAGGAAGGGGGGGAACTGAAGCTTTCTTT
CASSIGRGGTEAFF
>NA|13|TRBV12-3/TRBV12-4|TRBJ1-1|NA
TGTGCCAGCAGTCCCCTCATCGGGACTGAAGCTTTCTTT
CASSPLIGTEAFF
>NA|14|TRBV30|TRBJ1-1|NA
TGTGCCTGGAGTGTACAGTGGTCTAACACTGAAGCTTTCTTT
CAWSVQWSNTEAFF
>NA|15|TRBV9|TRBJ2-3|TRBD2
TGTGCCAGCAGCGTAGACGGGGGGGCCTTAGATACGCAGTATTTT
CASSVDGGALDTQYF
>NA|14|TRBV7-2|TRBJ2-3|NA
TGTGCCAGCAGCTTCGTGATAAGTCCAGATACGCAGTATTTT
CASSFVISPDTQYF
>NA|12|TRBV5-6|TRBJ1-1|NA
TGTGCCAGCAGCCTCGAGGGGGGCGAAGCTTTCTTT
CASSLEGGEAFF
>NA|17|TRBV27|TRBJ2-2|NA
TGTGCCAGCAGTTTATCGATCAGGCGCGCGAACACCGGGGAGCTGTTTTTT
CASSLSIRRANTGELFF
>NA|15|TRBV19|TRBJ2-2|NA
TGTGCCAGTAGTATTTCCGAGATCGGTCCCGGGGAGCTGTTTTTT
CASSISEIGPGELFF
>NA|14|TRBV19|TRBJ1-5|NA
TGTGCCAGTAGTCCCCGACCCATTGGCCAGCCCCAGCATTTT
CASSPRPIGQPQHF
>NA|13|TRBV6-5|TRBJ2-7|NA
TGTGCCAGCAGACTGCTCCGCTCCTACGAGCAGTACTTC
CASRLLRSYEQYF
>NA|11|TRBV20-1|TRBJ1-2|NA
TGCAGTGCTAGGGCGGGGGGGAGGAACACCTTC
CSARAGGRNTF
>NA|13|TRBV19|TRBJ2-1|NA
TGTGCCAGTAGTATAGGAGGAGTTAATGAGCAGTTCTTC
CASSIGGVNEQFF
>NA|15|TRBV7-2|TRBJ2-1|TRBD2
TGTGCCAGCTCGACCGGACTAGCGGTTTCTTATGAGCAGTTCTTC
CASSTGLAVSYEQFF
>NA|15|TRBV4-3|TRBJ1-3|NA
TGCGCCAGCAGCCAAGATATAAGGTCTGGAAACACCATATATTTT
CASSQDIRSGNTIYF
>NA|15|TRBV7-9|TRBJ2-3|NA
TGTGCCAGCAGTTGGCGGCCCGTAACCACAGATACGCAGTATTTT
CASSWRPVTTDTQYF
>NA|18|TRBV5-6|TRBJ2-5|TRBD2
TGTGCCAGCAGCGACCGTAGCAGAGGCGGGGGGTCCCAAGAGACCCAGTACTTC
CASSDRSRGGGSQETQYF
>NA|14|TRBV20-1|TRBJ1-4|TRBD1
TGCAGTGCTAGTCTAGGGGGCTTTCTTGAAAAACTGTTTTTT
CSASLGGFLEKLFF
>NA|15|TRBV7-2|TRBJ1-3|NA
TGTGCCAGCAGCTTTCCGGGCCGCTCTGGAAACACCATATATTTT
CASSFPGRSGNTIYF
>NA|13|TRBV12-3/TRBV12-4|TRBJ2-7|NA
TGTGCCAGCAGCCAAGGACAGTTCTACGAGCAGTACTTC
CASSQGQFYEQYF
>once|15|TRBV27|TRBJ2-2|TRBD2
TGTGCCAGCAGGGGACTAGCGGCGAACACCGGGGAGCTGTTTTTT
CASRGLAANTGELFF
>NA|15|TRBV28|TRBJ1-5|TRBD1
TGTGCCAGCAGCCCGGGACAGATTAGCAATCAGCCCCAGCATTTT
CASSPGQISNQPQHF
>NA|13|TRBV12-3/TRBV12-4|TRBJ1-1|NA
TGTGCCAGCAGAAACCCTGTGGGCACTGAAGCTTTCTTT
CASRNPVGTEAFF
>few|13|TRBV19|TRBJ1-5|NA
TGTGCCAGTAGGGGGGAGCAAAATCAGCCCCAGCATTTT
CASRGEQNQPQHF
>NA|13|TRBV7-9|TRBJ1-6|TRBD1
TGTGCCAGCAGCGCGAACAGGGGCTCACCCCTCCACTTT
CASSANRGSPLHF
>few|15|TRBV19|TRBJ1-2|NA
TGTGCCAGTAGTATGATATTTATGGGGGGGTTCGGCTACACCTTC
CASSMIFMGGFGYTF
>NA|13|TRBV6-4|TRBJ1-2|NA
TGTGCCAGCAGTGACCGGGACCAGGGTGGCTACACCTTC
CASSDRDQGGYTF
>NA|16|TRBV28|TRBJ1-2|TRBD1
TGTGCCAGCAGTTCACACTCCCCCGGGACAGGCTATGGCTACACCTTC
CASSSHSPGTGYGYTF
>NA|14|TRBV11-2|TRBJ1-3|NA
TGTGCCAGCAGCCCGAGAGAGATTAGAAACACCATATATTTT
CASSPREIRNTIYF
>once|15|TRBV7-2|TRBJ1-2|NA
TGTGCCAGCAGTTTTGGGGGGCAGATGAACTATGGCTACACCTTC
CASSFGGQMNYGYTF
>NA|15|TRBV4-3|TRBJ2-3|TRBD1
TGCGCCAGCAGCCGCGGACAGGCGGTCACAGATACGCAGTATTTT
CASSRGQAVTDTQYF
>once|15|TRBV4-1|TRBJ2-1|TRBD2
TGCGCCAGCAGAGGCGGACTAGCGGGAAATAATGAGCAGTTCTTC
CASRGGLAGNNEQFF
>NA|12|TRBV6-5|TRBJ1-1|NA
TGTGCCTCGAAACGGGTGAACACTGAAGCTTTCTTT
CASKRVNTEAFF
>NA|15|TRBV11-3|TRBJ1-6|TRBD1
TGTGCCAGCAGCGACGGGGACAGGGGGTCTTCACCCCTCCACTTT
CASSDGDRGSSPLHF
>NA|14|TRBV7-3|TRBJ1-1|NA
TGTGCCAGCAGCATAGGGGCGGCGGGCACTGAAGCTTTCTTT
CASSIGAAGTEAFF
>NA|16|TRBV9|TRBJ2-5|TRBD2
TGTGCCAGCAGCGTAGGTGCTAGCGGGGGGCAGAAGACCCAGTACTTC
CASSVGASGGQKTQYF
>once|11|TRBV28|TRBJ1-2|NA
TGTGCCAGCAGTGATGGGTATGGCTACACCTTC
CASSDGYGYTF